The subject of this entry is one T cell receptor beta chain. It has no known antigen specificity. Base-call qualities are not available, and no considerably larger clone is one nucleotide away. Each collaborating institution followed its own protocols to collect whole blood in K2EDTA tubes. For TCRbeta analysis, collaborators shipped samples as frozen whole blood, isolated PBMCs, or DNA extracted from either of those sample types. TCRbeta CDR3 regions were amplified from genomic DNA by means of the immunoSEQ Assay, a bias-controlled multiplex PCR. In the paper's pipeline: The number of nucleated cells in each sample was estimated by amplification of reference gene primers within the assay. Sequence reads were collapsed and filtered to measure the absolute abundance of every unique TCRbeta CDR3 rearrangement. Productive Simpson clonality was computed per sample as the square root of Simpson's diversity index over productive rearrangements. Not all clones reach the TCRdb copy of this immuneACCESS table, which keeps in-frame sequences only. Checked studies attribute under half of the gap to unresolved V genes and leave the rest unexplained. The DNA gave D and trimming, while V, J and clone size come from that table. The sample table records about 70,000 clones; 86% of these occur just once. 3.9% of the sample lies in the top ten.

From the germline V gene, CDR1 is MNHNS and CDR2 is SASEGT. V is clipped by 7 bases and J by 1 base, and the sequence between their germline boundaries is 8 bases long. Reading from cysteine to phenylalanine, the CDR3 counts 12 amino acids. The sequence is cut down to CDR3 DNA, 36 bases in frame from base 1. This entry comes from a study of blood T cell repertoires in COVID-19 (TCRdb year 2020). Context from the whole study: Samples covering the acute and convalescent phases of COVID-19 were provided by collaborators in the United States, Italy and Spain. The prospective study material was composed of cDNA or gDNA derived from T cells, B-cell-depleted T cells, or PBMCs. Deeply sampled blood TCRbeta repertoires from subjects exposed to, actively infected with, or recovered from COVID-19 were included in the dataset. The repertoires were released in a freely available public database intended as a resource for research on the immune response to SARS-CoV-2. The samples were drawn from the first 160 participants of the ongoing ImmuneRACE study and from over a thousand subjects provided by 6 global collaborators. Sample metadata almost always included a de-identified subject ID, COVID-19 status, age in years and sex. Where HLA class I and class II types were available, the types were taken from metadata supplied by the sample provider, not from assay-based typing. The full study reports these points: The amount of clinical and demographic metadata varied by source and participant and was provided uncurated.

This sequence uses TRBV6-1 and TRBJ2-7, with no D gene named confidently. The sequence was obtained from a man between 65 and 85 years old with active COVID-19. Sequencing was done on a sample of peripheral blood. CDR3 loop: CASNDGSYEQYF. The nucleotide sequence is TGTGCCAGCAACGACGGGTCCTACGAGCAGTACTTC.